The sequence of this T cell receptor beta chain was determined in a study of cytotoxic CD8 clonotypes in ibrutinib-treated CLL. For the study at large: Partial responses totalled approximately 24 and complete responses 2; after median 68 months, roughly 14 remained remitted and roughly twelve progressed.

Whole-study results and caveats: In sustained-remission versus progressing patients, sampling times differed. Clonality was elevated at ibrutinib response and had returned toward baseline at progression.

Assay: immunoSEQ multiplex PCR; the TCRdb copy retains only in-frame clones and omits some. The sample shows more than 15,000 clones, about two thirds of them seen only once. CDR1 and CDR2 from the germline V gene are LGHNA and YNFKEQ. Trimming took 1 base from V and 5 from J, leaving 18 bases between them. The CDR3 has 16 residues. In regard to this clone: Its cognate antigen is unknown.

Sequenced material: PBMCs, taken before ibrutinib treatment. The rearrangement links TRBV4-2 to TRBJ2-7; either TRBD1 or TRBD2 may fit D (6 bases each). This TCR was recovered from a human donor with chronic lymphocytic leukemia. The CDR3: CASSQVWGAGEDEQYF. The CDR3 DNA reads TGTGCCAGCAGCCAAGTCTGGGGGGCCGGTGAGGACGAGCAGTACTTC.